This TCR beta chain stems from a study of OX40 agonist ivuxolimab in advanced cancers. In the study overall: Ivuxolimab, which targeted the costimulatory receptor OX40 (CD134), was an agonistic, fully human IgG2 monoclonal antibody. Intravenous ivuxolimab was administered to patients every 2 weeks at six dose levels: 0.01, 0.1, 0.3, 1.5, 3 and 10 mg/kg. Prior anti-PD-1, anti-PD-L1 or anti-CTLA-4 therapy was permitted, and 35% to 40% of dose-escalation patients had received checkpoint inhibitors. Among the roughly 52 dose-escalation patients, about 20 had hepatocellular carcinoma, approximately 15 melanoma, 9 renal cell carcinoma and 9 head and neck cancer. Partial responses occurred in three dose-escalation patients: two with cutaneous melanoma and one with hepatocellular carcinoma. A male proportion of almost 85% and a mean age of 60 years, ranging from about 23 to 90, were recorded for the dose-escalation cohort. Peripheral TCRbeta sequencing aimed to test whether ivuxolimab altered TCR sequence diversity and caused clonal T-cell expansion. The paper covers the monotherapy dose-escalation part of the phase I ivuxolimab trial, which included N ≈ 50 patients.

The trial excluded patients who had a history of autoimmune disease or who were on systemic immunosuppression. Peripheral blood for TCR sequencing was drawn from every dose cohort at baseline, at cycle 4 day 1 and at cycle 7 day 1. Samples were obtained from an open-label, multicenter, first-in-human phase I dose-escalation trial of ivuxolimab. The trial enrolled adults with locally advanced or metastatic head and neck squamous cell, hepatocellular, melanoma or renal cell carcinoma. Before TCR sequencing, CD4+ and CD8+ T cells were separately sorted from peripheral blood. Points the paper makes about the study in general: The antigen specificity of the clonally expanded peripheral T cells was not determined. At doses of 0.1 to 3.0 mg/kg, clonal expansion of both CD4+ and CD8+ blood T cells was observed from baseline to week 6. Partial responders in the 0.1-3.0 mg/kg groups had among the lowest normalized peripheral clonal expansion, especially among CD8+ T cells. On average, CD8+ T cells showed more expanded clones than CD4+ T cells after ivuxolimab. Low levels of normalized T-cell clonal expansion were also shown by some nonresponding patients.

To sequence the TCRbeta CDR3 region, genomic DNA was isolated from the sorted cells. The immunoSEQ Assay was used for sequencing of TCRbeta CDR3 regions. Sourced from immuneACCESS, this table was stored by TCRdb with only in-frame sequences that have V and J called. A share of the clones is absent; for the studies checked, an unresolved V gene accounts for under half, and the remainder has no known explanation. This sample lists approximately 160,000 clones; 90% to 95% were detected once. The ten largest clones capture approximately 0.32% of the sample. For this clone: Its specific antigen is unknown. The input lacks base qualities; no much larger clone sits a single base away.

Material: CD4+ or CD8+ T cells sorted from blood, obtained in a trial of the OX40 agonist ivuxolimab. The receptor was isolated from an adult with an advanced solid tumor such as melanoma, head and neck, liver or kidney cancer.

The CDR3 loop reads CASSIERGASYEQYF. The nucleotide sequence is TGTGCCAGTAGTATAGAAAGGGGAGCCTCCTACGAGCAGTACTTC. This receptor chain uses TRBV19 and TRBJ2-7; the D gene may be TRBD1 or TRBD2, since each aligns over 5 bases. The junction shows trimming of 0 bases on V and 0 bases on J, plus 9 bases between the germline ends. The CDR3 runs 15 amino acids, cysteine and phenylalanine included. The read is trimmed to its CDR3 DNA, 45 bases read in frame from base 1. Taken from the germline V gene (reference sequence), the CDR1 and CDR2 loops are LNHDA and SQIVND.